The 26 T cell receptor beta chains reported below all come from one sample, sequenced in a study of blood T cell repertoires in COVID-19. Sequenced by immunoSEQ multiplex PCR; TCRdb stores in-frame clones only, minus some. The table lists around 76,000 clones, 85% of them singletons, with 4.5% to 5.5% in the top ten. Sequencing was done on a sample of peripheral blood. The receptors originated from an elderly man with acute or convalescent COVID-19.

V gene TRBV7-5 combines with J gene TRBJ2-6; the D call of TRBD2 is as the table states it, not checked on the DNA. TRBV7-5 is designated a pseudogene. The CDR3 length is 16 residues. DNA for the CDR3: TGTGCCAGAAGCTCCCCCGCGAGCCCTGGGGCCAACGTCCTGACTTTC. It specifies CARSSPASPGANVLTF.

This clone was observed many times. This rearrangement joins TRBV6-5 to TRBJ2-7; perhaps TRBD1 as D (5 bases). In germline, CDR1 is MNHEY, CDR2 SVGAGI. There are 13 residues in the CDR3. V was shortened by 0 bases and J by 2 bases, with 5 bases between the two germline ends. CDR3 sequence (DNA): TGTGCCAGCAGTTACTCAGGGGCCTACGAGCAGTACTTC. This gives the protein CASSYSGAYEQYF.

The chain combines TRBV10-3 with TRBJ1-1; D may be TRBD1 (6 bases). Germline values: CDR1 ENHRY, CDR2 SYGVKD. The CDR3 loop spans 13 amino acids. Deletions cut 2 bases from V and 6 bases from J, with 10 bases between. The CDR3 region is CAISEDRYAEAFF. CDR3 DNA: TGTGCCATCAGTGAGGACAGGTATGCTGAAGCTTTCTTT.

V gene TRBV2 combines with J gene TRBJ2-5, with 7 bases identical to TRBD2. After removal of 6 bases from V and 4 bases from J, the junction contained 8 bases not matched to a gene. The germline V gene has CDR1 SNHLY and CDR2 FYNNEI. The CDR3 has 14 residues. In nucleotides, the CDR3 is TGTGCCAGCAGGGGAGGGATGAGTGGAGAGACCCAGTACTTC. It is translated as CASRGGMSGETQYF.

This clone was counted a few times. The rearrangement joins TRBV19 to TRBJ1-6, with 9 bases fitting TRBD1. The J segment lost 8 bases and the V segment lost 1 base, leaving 0 bases of the junction unmatched. The CDR3 contains 14 residues. The germline CDR1 and CDR2 sequences are LNHDA and SQIVND (reference sequence). Here the CDR3 reads CASSIGTGDSPLHF. The CDR3 region has the DNA TGTGCCAGTAGTATAGGGACAGGGGATTCACCCCTCCACTTT.

The chain combines TRBV5-6 with TRBJ1-4; 9 bases fit TRBD1. After removal of 3 bases from V and 6 bases from J, the junction contained 15 bases not matched to a gene. This CDR3 region has 18 residues. Looked up from germline, CDR1 is SGHDT and CDR2 is YYEEEE. The CDR3: CASSSSGTGLMGDEKLFF. CDR3 DNA: TGTGCCAGCAGCTCGTCCGGGACAGGGTTGATGGGGGATGAAAAACTGTTTTTT.

The chain combines TRBV5-1 with TRBJ2-5; D is possibly TRBD2 (5 bases). The CDR3 covers 15 residues. Trimming pared 4 bases from V and 7 bases from J, leaving 20 bases between. Germline CDR1 SGHRS, CDR2 YFSETQ. The CDR3 spells CASSPPAAAPGTQYF. CDR3 bases: TGCGCCAGCAGCCCGCCAGCAGCGGCTCCGGGGACCCAGTACTTC.

The rearrangement links TRBV6-5 to TRBJ1-2, with 10 bases fitting TRBD1. CDR3 length equals 15 residues. V dropped 2 bases and J dropped 7; count of bases not matched to a gene: 7. Germline CDR1 reads MNHEY; CDR2 reads SVGAGI. CDR3 sequence reads: CASSYAWDRGGGYTF. The CDR3 nucleotides read TGTGCCAGCAGTTACGCGTGGGACAGGGGCGGTGGCTACACCTTC.

The chain carries TRBV19 and TRBJ1-5; the D gene is possibly TRBD1 (5 bases). The V end lost 7 bases, the J end lost 4 bases, and 14 bases lay between the germline ends. This CDR3 has 14 amino acids. Germline CDR1 and CDR2: LNHDA and SQIVND (reference sequence). The CDR3: CASNLGSGNQPQHF. CDR3 DNA sequence: TGTGCCAGTAATTTAGGCTCAGGGAATCAGCCCCAGCATTTT. Drawing the rest from reference TRBV19 and TRBJ1-5, the complete variable domain is DGGITQSPKYLFRKEGQNVTLSCEQNLNHDAMYWYRQDPGQGLRLIYYSQIVNDFQKGDIAEGYSVSREKKESFPLTVTSAQKNPTAFYLCASNLGSGNQPQHFGDGTRLSIL.

The J gene is TRBJ2-2, the V gene TRBV10-2, with 9 positions matching TRBD1. CDR3 length: 14 residues. The junction had 0 bases not matched to a gene; V was cut back by 0 bases and J by 7 bases. Per the germline V gene, CDR1 is WSHSY and CDR2 is SAAADI. CDR3 nucleotides: TGCGCCAGCAGTGAGTCGACAGGGGGCGGGGAGCTGTTTTTT. Translated, it gives CASSESTGGGELFF.

This chain joins TRBV2 and TRBJ1-6; D may be TRBD1 (6 bases). The germline CDR1 and CDR2 sequences are SNHLY and FYNNEI. Trimming pared 5 bases from V and 8 bases from J, leaving 16 bases between. There are 15 residues in the CDR3. For the CDR3, the DNA is TGTGCCAGCAGTTTACAACAGGGAGGGGATTCACCCCTCCACTTT. This codes for CASSLQQGGDSPLHF. Drawing the rest from reference TRBV2 and TRBJ1-6, the complete variable domain is EPEVTQTPSHQVTQMGQEVILRCVPISNHLYFYWYRQILGQKVEFLVSFYNNEISEKSEIFDDQFSVERPDGSNFTLKIRSTKLEDSAMYFCASSLQQGGDSPLHFGNGTRLTVT.

The CDR3 region has the DNA TGTGCCACCAGTGTCGGACAGGTCCCCTACGAGCAGTACTTC. Translating it yields CATSVGQVPYEQYF. V and J are TRBV24-1 and TRBJ2-7, with 7 positions matching TRBD1. Germline V lookup: CDR1 KGHDR, CDR2 SFDVKD. The CDR3 is 14 amino acids. The V gene end was trimmed by 5 bases and the J gene end by 2 bases; junction bases not matched to a gene: 5.

CDR3 sequence (DNA): TGTGCCAGCAGCCCACCCCCGAGAGGGGGTAGCAATCAGCCCCAGCATTTT. This gives the protein CASSPPPRGGSNQPQHF. V is TRBV28 and J is TRBJ1-5; possibly TRBD1 for D (6 bases). CDR1 and CDR2 (germline): MDHEN, SYDVKM. The CDR3 extends over 17 amino acids. The germline V and J ends were trimmed by 6 bases and 0 bases, with 18 bases remaining between them.

The chain combines TRBV19 with TRBJ1-1, with TRBD1 as a possible D gene (6 bases). Trimming took 3 bases from V and 5 from J, leaving 13 bases between them. This CDR3 contains 14 residues. In germline, CDR1 is LNHDA, CDR2 SQIVND (reference sequence). The CDR3 coding sequence is TGTGCCAGTAGTATTGGGGGCCAGGGAACTGAAGCTTTCTTT. It is translated as CASSIGGQGTEAFF.

J is TRBJ1-2 and V is TRBV19, with TRBD1 matching over 9 bases. After removal of 4 bases from V and 3 bases from J, the junction contained 0 bases not matched to a gene. The CDR3 runs to 13 residues. Germline CDR1 is LNHDA and CDR2 is SQIVND (reference sequence). The CDR3 spells CASSRTGDYGYTF. CDR3 in DNA: TGTGCCAGTAGTAGGACAGGGGACTATGGCTACACCTTC. Based on the CDR3 plus reference TRBV19 and TRBJ1-2, the full variable domain is DGGITQSPKYLFRKEGQNVTLSCEQNLNHDAMYWYRQDPGQGLRLIYYSQIVNDFQKGDIAEGYSVSREKKESFPLTVTSAQKNPTAFYLCASSRTGDYGYTFGSGTRLTVV.

The chain is built from TRBV27 and TRBJ2-7, with 8 bases matching TRBD1. Germline CDR1 MNHEY, CDR2 SMNVEV (reference sequence). V shed 3 bases, J shed 2 bases, and the junction held 6 bases outside the gene matches. This CDR3 comprises 15 residues. DNA of the CDR3: TGTGCCAGCAGTTTTGCCCGGGACAGGCCCTACGAGCAGTACTTC. Translating it yields CASSFARDRPYEQYF.

The count of this clone is one. This chain links TRBV5-5 with TRBJ1-4, with 8 bases aligning to TRBD1. V lost 4 bases, J lost 0 bases, and 14 bases stayed unmatched. Germline V gene sequence: CDR1 SGHKS, CDR2 YYEKEE (reference sequence). There are 19 residues in the CDR3. CDR3 nucleotides: TGTGCCAGCAGCCAGGGACAGGCTCTGGCAGTTGCAACTAATGAAAAACTGTTTTTT. It specifies CASSQGQALAVATNEKLFF.

This sequence joins TRBV10-3 and TRBJ2-5; 14 bases fit TRBD2. Unmatched junction bases numbered 3, after V lost 6 bases and J lost 3 bases. Germline CDR1 and CDR2: ENHRY and SYGVKD. The CDR3 has 15 residues. This CDR3 is CAIRSGLAGEETQYF. The CDR3 bases are TGTGCCATCAGATCGGGACTAGCGGGAGAAGAGACCCAGTACTTC.

This chain uses TRBV19 with TRBJ1-2; D not certain. Germline CDR1 is LNHDA and CDR2 is SQIVND (reference sequence). V was shortened by 6 bases and J by 4 bases, with 6 bases between the two germline ends. The CDR3 totals 11 residues. CDR3 in amino acids: CASSPGYGYTF. The CDR3 bases are TGTGCCAGTAGCCCGGGCTATGGCTACACCTTC.

The chain is built from TRBV4-1 and TRBJ2-5; 10 bases are shared with TRBD2. Germline-derived CDR1 and CDR2 are MGHRA and YSYEKL. The CDR3 has 18 amino acids. V lost 3 bases, J lost 5 bases, and 15 bases stayed unmatched. The CDR3 sequence: CASSHRTSGDSRGETQYF. CDR3 in DNA: TGCGCCAGCAGCCATCGTACTAGCGGGGATTCTCGGGGTGAGACCCAGTACTTC.

The V and J genes are TRBV11-3 and TRBJ2-1, with 9 bases matching TRBD2. V gave up 1 base and J gave up 8 bases; unmatched junction bases: 6. The CDR3 consists of 15 residues. From germline, CDR1 is SGHNT and CDR2 YENEEA. CDR3: CASSLASGRIDEQFF. The CDR3 nucleotides read TGTGCCAGCAGCTTAGCGAGCGGGAGGATCGATGAGCAGTTCTTC.

V gene TRBV28 combines with J gene TRBJ2-7; 10 bases line up with TRBD2. This CDR3 comprises 14 residues. From germline, CDR1 is MDHEN and CDR2 SYDVKM. V lost 5 bases to trimming and J lost 7 bases; unmatched junction nucleotides: 8. CDR3 in amino acids: CASSMGTSAREQYF. CDR3 bases: TGTGCCAGCAGTATGGGGACTAGCGCAAGGGAGCAGTACTTC.

The CDR3 sequence is CSVLTGWTEAFF. The CDR3, as DNA: TGCAGCGTCTTGACAGGGTGGACTGAAGCTTTCTTT. The rearrangement uses TRBV29-1 and TRBJ1-1, with 7 bases aligning to TRBD1. Germline CDR1 is SQVTM and CDR2 is ANQGSEA. V shed 6 bases and J 5 bases; nucleotides not matched to a gene: 6. The CDR3 contains 12 residues.

J is TRBJ2-1 and V is TRBV7-8, with 9 positions matching TRBD1. The CDR3 is 17 amino acids. The V gene end was trimmed by 3 bases and the J gene end by 10 bases; junction bases not matched to a gene: 16. The germline V gene encodes CDR1 SGHVS and CDR2 FQNEAQ. The CDR3 sequence: CASSLGPGQGPAREQFF. The CDR3 DNA sequence: TGTGCCAGCAGCTTGGGCCCCGGACAGGGGCCGGCTAGGGAGCAGTTCTTC.

The genes are TRBV7-2 and TRBJ2-2; D is uncertain. CDR3 length: 15 amino acids. CDR1 SGHTA and CDR2 FQGNSA come from the germline V gene. V was trimmed by 2 bases and J by 4 bases, leaving 11 bases between them. The CDR3 coding sequence is TGTGCCAGCAGCTTAACGGCAGGAAGCACCGGGGAGCTGTTTTTT. Encoded protein: CASSLTAGSTGELFF.

V usage is TRBV6-5 and J usage is TRBJ1-1; D is undetermined. The CDR3 has 14 residues. Trimming took off 7 bases at V and 2 bases at J, with 14 bases between the two ends. Germline CDR1 is MNHEY and CDR2 is SVGAGI. The CDR3 nucleotides are TGTGCCAGCACCTATGGGAGCACTAACACTGAAGCTTTCTTT. Protein: CASTYGSTNTEAFF.